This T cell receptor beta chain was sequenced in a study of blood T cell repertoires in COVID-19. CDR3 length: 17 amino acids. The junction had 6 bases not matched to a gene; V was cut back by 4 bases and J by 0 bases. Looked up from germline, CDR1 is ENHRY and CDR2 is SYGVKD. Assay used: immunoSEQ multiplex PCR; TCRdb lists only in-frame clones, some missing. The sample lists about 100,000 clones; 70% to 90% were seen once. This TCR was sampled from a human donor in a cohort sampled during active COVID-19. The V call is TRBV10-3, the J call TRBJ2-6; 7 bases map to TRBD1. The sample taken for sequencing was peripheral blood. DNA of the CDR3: TGTGCCATCAGTGCCATTGGGACAGTCTCTGGGGCCAACGTCCTGACTTTC. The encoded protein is CAISAIGTVSGANVLTF.